This TCR beta chain was identified in a study of lymphopenia after photon versus proton radiotherapy. Study conclusions and caveats: Better survival with proton therapy was suggested as possible, not demonstrated. After lymphocyte nadir, photon-treated repertoires showed oligoclonal expansion, especially CD8+ Temra. Post-nadir TCR diversity decline inversely tracked overall survival among those who died. Relative stability marked proton patients; photon patients lost diversity and naive cells.

From germline, CDR1 is SGHVS and CDR2 FQNEAQ. CDR3 length: 16 residues. With V trimmed by 5 bases and J by 2 bases, 5 bases remained unmatched. Some clones are missing from TCRdb's copy, which holds only in-frame ones; the method was immunoSEQ multiplex PCR. The sample has about 70,000 clones; around 90% are singletons. Details on this clone: Antigen: not known.

The rearrangement joins TRBV7-8 to TRBJ1-3, with 11 bases lining up with TRBD1. The sequence came from a woman in her thirties or forties with cholangiocarcinoma. Material: peripheral blood, obtained from a patient treated with photon-based radiotherapy. CDR3 DNA: TGTGCCAGCAGCCCCGGGACAGGGGGGACTGGAAACACCATATATTTT. Its protein is CASSPGTGGTGNTIYF.